This T cell receptor beta chain was identified in a study of tumor-infiltrating lymphocytes in localized non-small cell lung cancer (dated by TCRdb to the early 2020s). Regarding the research as a whole: Patients whose samples were collected after neoadjuvant chemotherapy, as well as both smokers and never-smokers and several histologies, were included in the cohort. Alongside flow cytometry, multiplex immunofluorescence, RNA-seq, exome sequencing and proteomics, TCR sequencing was applied to the same patients as one of several integrated assays. The overall ICON cohort was composed of under 190 surgical patients with localized non-small cell lung cancer whose tumors were resected. Each patient contributed resected tumor tissue and uninvolved lung tissue from the same patient, described as non-adjacent to the tumor. The paired tumor versus uninvolved lung comparison of immunoSEQ T-cell fraction included some 57 patients.

ICON enrollment began in April 2016, and the last patient was enrolled in 2018. From a subcohort of 76 patients, fresh tumor and matched uninvolved tissue were collected for in-depth immune analyses, including TCR sequencing. DNA for TCR sequencing was isolated from bulk tissue, and no cell sorting was done. The CDR3 contains 14 residues, cysteine and phenylalanine counted. The read is trimmed to its CDR3 DNA, 42 bases read in frame from base 1. Looking up the germline V gene yields CDR1 KGHSH and CDR2 LQKENI. Compared with germline, V lacks 4 bases and J lacks 5 bases; bases without a gene match: 6. Turning to this clone: The clone's antigen remains unknown. Per-base qualities were not stored, and no clone one base away is much larger.

The immunoSEQ assay used for TCR sequencing gave the T-cell fraction in both tumor and uninvolved lung tissue. The published analysis was carried out like this. In the survival analysis, patients were divided into a high T-cell fraction group (upper tertile) and a low T-cell fraction group (lower two tertiles), and the two groups were compared using a log-rank test. Paired tumor versus uninvolved lung differences in T-cell fraction were tested with a signed-rank test. TCRdb provides this immuneACCESS table in a form limited to in-frame rearrangements. Some clones are lacking; in checked studies, under half of them reflect an unresolved V gene, and why the rest are absent is not known. The DNA gave D and trimming, while V, J and clone size come from that table. The sample yields 6,000 to 8,500 clones; roughly 74% were counted once. In total, the top ten clones hold about 30% of the sample. Study-wide findings and limitations: Recurrence-free survival showed no association with tumor T-cell fraction measured by TCR sequencing (p = 0.61). The TCR-derived T-cell fraction showed no difference between the flow cytometry-defined immunotypes IM1 (good prognosis) and IM2 (poor prognosis). Because different assays used different pieces of the same tissue, technical variation could not be distinguished from intratumor heterogeneity. Because assay coverage varied across patients depending on available tissue quantity, TCR sequencing was performed for only a subset of the cohort. Higher T cell infiltration in tumors than in uninvolved lung tissue was supported by TCRbeta sequencing, consistent with immunofluorescence CD3 counts.

Material: lung tumor tissue. The chain is assembled from TRBV18 and TRBJ2-3; 7 bases in the junction line up with TRBD1. The receptor was derived from a human donor with non-small cell lung cancer. The CDR3 reads CASSLRQGIDTQYF. The DNA is TGTGCCAGCTCACTCCGACAGGGAATAGATACGCAGTATTTT. Beyond the CDR3, the reference TRBV18 and TRBJ2-3 genes provide the residues; the full variable domain reads: NAGVMQNPRHLVRRRGQEARLRCSPMKGHSHVYWYRQLPEEGLKFMVYLQKENIIDESGMPKERFSAEFPKEGPSILRIQQVVRGDSAAYFCASSLRQGIDTQYFGPGTRLTVL.